This T cell receptor beta chain comes out of a study of T cell repertoires in cytomegalovirus infection. The CDR3 loop spans 16 amino acids. Germline V lookup: CDR1 SGHVS, CDR2 FNYEAQ. The study's findings and limits: HLA-C-restricted CMV-specific TCR beta clonotypes prevailed in the ex vivo response.

TCRdb itself ran the reads through MiXCR, one entry per CDR3 protein. The top ten clones hold under 3% of a sample with approximately 700,000 distinct CDR3 sequences, approximately 34% of them seen once. Regarding this clonotype: The antigen is unknown. The junction does not match germline at one end; this may be a read error.

The sample consisted of PBMCs. The chain couples TRBV7-6 to TRBJ2-5; TRBD1 is a possible D gene (6 bases). This sequence was found in a human donor in good health (CMV status not recorded). Some clones in this sample may be carry-over from other donors' samples. The CDR3, as DNA: TGTGCCAGCAGCTTAGCTTTGCGGACAGAACAAGAGACCCAGTCCTTC. Its translation is CASSLALRTEQETQSF.